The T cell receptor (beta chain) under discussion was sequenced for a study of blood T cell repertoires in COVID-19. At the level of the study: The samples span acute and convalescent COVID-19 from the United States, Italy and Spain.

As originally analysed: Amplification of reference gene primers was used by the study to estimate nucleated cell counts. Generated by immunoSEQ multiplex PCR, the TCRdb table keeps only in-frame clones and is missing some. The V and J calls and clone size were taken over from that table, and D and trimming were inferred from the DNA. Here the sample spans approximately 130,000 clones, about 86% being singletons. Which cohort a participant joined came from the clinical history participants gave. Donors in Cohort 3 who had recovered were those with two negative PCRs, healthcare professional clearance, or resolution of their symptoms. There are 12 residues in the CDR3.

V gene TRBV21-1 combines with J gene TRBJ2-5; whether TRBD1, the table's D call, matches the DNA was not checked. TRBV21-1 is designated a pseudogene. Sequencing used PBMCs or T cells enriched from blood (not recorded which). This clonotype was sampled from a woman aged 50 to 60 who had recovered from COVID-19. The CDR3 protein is CASVGAAETQYF. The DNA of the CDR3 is TGTGCCAGCGTGGGGGCTGCGGAGACCCAGTACTTC.